This TCR beta chain was identified during a study of spatial heterogeneity in lung cancer. The CDR3 covers 16 residues. The germline V gene has CDR1 LGHNA and CDR2 YSLEER. Trimming took 0 bases from V and 4 from J, leaving 13 bases between them. TCRdb re-derived calls from the 5' RACE reads in MiXCR, one entry per CDR3 protein. The sample includes 40,000 or so distinct CDR3 sequences, 6.5% to 9.5% of them seen just once. Indicated time point: sample taken at primary tumor resection. Tumor, nontumor lung or frozen PBMC supplied whole RNA, sequenced without sorting. This receptor was identified in a male donor with early-stage non-small cell lung cancer. The chain employs TRBV4-3 and TRBJ2-1; the D call may be TRBD1 or TRBD2 (5 bases each). Specimen: PBMCs, collected at surgery. Here the CDR3 reads CASSQETGRRYNEQFF. Here the CDR3 DNA reads TGCGCCAGCAGCCAAGAGACGGGACGCCGGTACAATGAGCAGTTCTTC.